This passage covers 10 T cell receptor beta chains from one sample sequenced in a study of radiotherapy plus CTLA-4 blockade in lung cancer. TCRdb's copy holds only in-frame clones and misses some; the assay was immunoSEQ multiplex PCR. The sample lists over 60,000 clones; more than 85% were seen once. The sequencing used peripheral blood, collected from a patient treated with radiotherapy plus ipilimumab. All receptors come from a human donor with non-small cell lung cancer who had stable disease on radiotherapy plus ipilimumab.

This chain uses TRBV7-2 with TRBJ2-3; possible D gene TRBD1, 6 bases. Deletions cut 5 bases from V and 13 bases from J, with 25 bases between. CDR3 length: 15 residues. CDR1 is SGHTA and CDR2 is FQGNSA in the germline V gene. This chain's CDR3 is CASSPHRVRAEGKYF. CDR3 DNA: TGTGCCAGCAGCCCCCACAGGGTCCGGGCCGAAGGGAAGTATTTT. The variable domain in full, completed from reference TRBV7-2 and TRBJ2-3, reads GAGVSQSPSNKVTEKGKDVELRCDPISGHTALYWYRQSLGQGLEFLIYFQGNSAPDKSGLPSDRFSAERTGGSVSTLTIQRTQQEDSAVYLCASSPHRVRAEGKYFGPGTRLTVL.

V usage is TRBV11-2 and J usage is TRBJ2-5; D perhaps matches TRBD2 (6 bases). Germline V gene data show CDR1 as SGHAT and CDR2 as FQNNGV. V lost 1 base, J lost 4 bases, and 13 bases lay in between. The CDR3 is made up of 15 amino acids. In DNA form, the CDR3 reads TGTGCCAGCAGCTTAGGGACGACCGGGGGAGAGACCCAGTACTTC. Translating it yields CASSLGTTGGETQYF.

In its sample, this clone was seen a few times. The V gene is TRBV7-2, the J gene TRBJ2-7, with D tentatively TRBD1 or TRBD2 (5 bases each). V was clipped by 3 bases and J by 7 bases, with 19 bases between them. Germline V CDR1 and CDR2: SGHTA, FQGNSA. The CDR3 consists of 15 residues. The CDR3 DNA reads as TGTGCCAGCAGCTTCTGGGCCGGGGACGTTGAAGAGCAGTACTTC. This sequence encodes CASSFWAGDVEEQYF.

This chain joins TRBV11-2 and TRBJ2-7; D uncertain. The germline V gene has CDR1 SGHAT and CDR2 FQNNGV. This CDR3 has 13 residues. The V and J ends lost 1 base and 4 bases respectively, with 8 bases between them. CDR3 region: CASSLVRDYEQYF. CDR3 in DNA: TGTGCCAGCAGCTTAGTACGAGATTACGAGCAGTACTTC.

The V call is TRBV2, the J call TRBJ1-3; D unresolved. The CDR3 has 12 residues. Trimming removed 6 bases at V and 4 bases at J, with 7 bases between. Germline V gene data show CDR1 as SNHLY and CDR2 as FYNNEI. CDR3 protein: CASSRNGNTIYF. For the CDR3, the DNA is TGTGCCAGCAGCAGGAACGGAAACACCATATATTTT.

The V gene is TRBV27, the J gene TRBJ2-2, with D possibly matching TRBD2 (5 bases). V lost 5 bases, J lost 3 bases, and 10 bases lay in between. In germline, CDR1 is MNHEY, CDR2 SMNVEV (reference sequence). The CDR3 is 14 residues long. The CDR3 region is CASSPTRYTGELFF. The CDR3 coding sequence is TGTGCCAGCAGTCCTACTAGATACACCGGGGAGCTGTTTTTT.

The J gene is TRBJ2-2, the V gene TRBV7-2; the D call may be TRBD1 or TRBD2 (5 bases each). Trimming pared 5 bases from V and 0 bases from J, leaving 10 bases between. CDR1 is SGHTA and CDR2 is FQGNSA in the germline V gene. The CDR3 length is 15 residues. The CDR3 reads CASSRGRTNTGELFF. Here the CDR3 DNA reads TGTGCCAGCAGCCGGGGACGGACGAACACCGGGGAGCTGTTTTTT.

The rearrangement links TRBV10-1 to TRBJ1-4, with D tentatively TRBD1 (5 bases). The length of the CDR3 is 15 residues. Deletions cut 6 bases from V and 9 bases from J, with 20 bases between. Germline assignment: CDR1 WNHNN and CDR2 SYGVQD (reference sequence). The DNA of the CDR3 is TGCGCCAGCAGCGGGAGCGGGACGGCCGCGAAAAAACTGTTTTTT. Amino acid sequence: CASSGSGTAAKKLFF.

The sample holds one count of this clone. The chain links TRBV19 to TRBJ2-2; the match to TRBD2 covers 7 bases. Germline-derived CDR1 and CDR2 are LNHDA and SQIVND (reference sequence). The V and J ends lost 7 bases and 4 bases, in that order; junction bases with no gene match: 6. The CDR3 sequence is 14 residues long. The CDR3 bases are TGTGCCAGTAATGTTGGCGGGGGCACCGGGGAGCTGTTTTTT. Protein product: CASNVGGGTGELFF.

The chain uses TRBV28 and TRBJ2-1; D gene uncertain. Trimming stripped 9 bases from V and 2 bases from J, with 5 bases between. Germline V CDR1 and CDR2: MDHEN, SYDVKM. This CDR3 contains 11 residues. The CDR3 here is CASGTYNEQFF. DNA of the CDR3: TGTGCCAGTGGAACCTACAATGAGCAGTTCTTC.